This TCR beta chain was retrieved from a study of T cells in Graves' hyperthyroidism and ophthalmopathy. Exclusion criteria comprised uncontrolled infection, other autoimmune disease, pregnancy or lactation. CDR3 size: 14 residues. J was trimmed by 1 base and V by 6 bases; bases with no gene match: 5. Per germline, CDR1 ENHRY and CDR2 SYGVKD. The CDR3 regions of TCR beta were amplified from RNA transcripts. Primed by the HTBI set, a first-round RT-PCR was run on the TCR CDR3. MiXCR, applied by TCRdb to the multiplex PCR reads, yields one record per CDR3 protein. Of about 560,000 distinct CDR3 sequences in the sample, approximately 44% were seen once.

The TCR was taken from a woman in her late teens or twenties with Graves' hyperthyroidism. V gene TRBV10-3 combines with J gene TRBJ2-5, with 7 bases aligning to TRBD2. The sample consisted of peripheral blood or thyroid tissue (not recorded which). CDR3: CAISPAGVQETQYF. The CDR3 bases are TGTGCCATCAGCCCTGCGGGGGTCCAAGAGACCCAGTACTTC.